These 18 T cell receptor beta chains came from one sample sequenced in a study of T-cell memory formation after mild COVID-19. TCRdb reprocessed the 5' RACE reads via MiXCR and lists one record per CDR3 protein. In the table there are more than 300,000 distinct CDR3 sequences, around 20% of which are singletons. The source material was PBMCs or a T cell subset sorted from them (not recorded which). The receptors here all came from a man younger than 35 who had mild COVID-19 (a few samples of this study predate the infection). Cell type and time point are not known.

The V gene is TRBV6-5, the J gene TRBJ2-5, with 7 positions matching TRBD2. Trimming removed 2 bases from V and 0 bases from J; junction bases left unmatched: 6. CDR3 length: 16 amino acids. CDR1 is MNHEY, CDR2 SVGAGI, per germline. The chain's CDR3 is CASSYGAGDYQETQYF. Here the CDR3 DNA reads TGTGCCAGCAGTTACGGGGCGGGGGACTACCAAGAGACCCAGTACTTC.

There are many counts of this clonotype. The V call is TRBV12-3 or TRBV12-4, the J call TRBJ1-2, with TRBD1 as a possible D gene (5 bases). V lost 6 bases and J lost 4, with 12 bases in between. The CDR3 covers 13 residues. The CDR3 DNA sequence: TGTGCCAGCAGCCCGCAGGGTGGCTATGGCTACACCTTC. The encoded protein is CASSPQGGYGYTF.

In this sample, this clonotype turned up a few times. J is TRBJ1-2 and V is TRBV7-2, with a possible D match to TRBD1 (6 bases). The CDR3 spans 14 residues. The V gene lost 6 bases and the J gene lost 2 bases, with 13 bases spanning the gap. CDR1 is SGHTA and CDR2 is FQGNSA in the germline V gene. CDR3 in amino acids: CASRKQGANYGYTF. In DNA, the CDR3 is TGTGCCAGCAGGAAACAGGGTGCAAACTATGGCTACACCTTC.

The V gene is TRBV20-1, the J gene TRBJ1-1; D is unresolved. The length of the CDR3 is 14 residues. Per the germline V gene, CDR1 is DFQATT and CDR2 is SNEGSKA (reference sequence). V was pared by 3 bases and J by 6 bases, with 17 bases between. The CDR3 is CSASRTAERAEAFF. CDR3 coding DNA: TGCAGTGCTAGTCGGACGGCGGAAAGGGCTGAAGCTTTCTTT.

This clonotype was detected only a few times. This CDR3 is CASSYETGREAIQYF. The CDR3 DNA reads as TGTGCCAGCAGTTACGAAACCGGGCGGGAGGCCATTCAGTACTTC. This sequence joins TRBV6-2 or TRBV6-3 and TRBJ2-4; 8 positions agree with TRBD2. Trimming at V came to 2 bases and at J to 9 bases, leaving 9 bases not matched to a gene. The CDR3 length is 15 residues. Germline V gives CDR1 MNHEY, CDR2 SVGEGT.

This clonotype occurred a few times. CDR3 sequence: CSATGRHGYTF. CDR3 nucleotide sequence: TGCAGCGCTACAGGGAGGCATGGCTACACCTTC. The chain uses TRBV29-1 and TRBJ1-2, with D perhaps TRBD1 (6 bases). Germline V gene sequence: CDR1 SQVTM, CDR2 ANQGSEA. The CDR3 is 11 amino acids. Trimming stripped 7 bases from V and 6 bases from J, with 12 bases between.

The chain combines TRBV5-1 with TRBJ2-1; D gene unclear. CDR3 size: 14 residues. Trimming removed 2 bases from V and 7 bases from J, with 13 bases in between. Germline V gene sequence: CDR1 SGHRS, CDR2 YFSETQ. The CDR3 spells CASSFVGLGNEQFF. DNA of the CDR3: TGCGCCAGCAGCTTTGTTGGGCTCGGGAATGAGCAGTTCTTC.

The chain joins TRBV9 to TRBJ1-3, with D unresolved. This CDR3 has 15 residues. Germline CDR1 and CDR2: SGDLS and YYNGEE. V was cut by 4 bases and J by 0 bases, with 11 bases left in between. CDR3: CASSSSGNSGNTIYF. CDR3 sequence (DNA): TGTGCCAGCAGCTCCAGCGGCAACTCTGGAAACACCATATATTTT.

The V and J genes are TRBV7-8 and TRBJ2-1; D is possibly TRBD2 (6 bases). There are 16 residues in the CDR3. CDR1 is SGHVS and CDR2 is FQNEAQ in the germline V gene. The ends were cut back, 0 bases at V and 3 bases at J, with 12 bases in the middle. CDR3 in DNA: TGTGCCAGCAGCTTAGCGTTTAGCGGAAGCTACAATGAGCAGTTCTTC. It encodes CASSLAFSGSYNEQFF.

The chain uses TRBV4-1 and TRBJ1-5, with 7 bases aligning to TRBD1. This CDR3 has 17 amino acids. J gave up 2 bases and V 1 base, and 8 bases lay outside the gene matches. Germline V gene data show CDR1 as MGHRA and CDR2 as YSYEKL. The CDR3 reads CASSQVLAQGGNQPQHF. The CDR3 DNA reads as TGCGCCAGCAGCCAAGTGTTGGCTCAGGGGGGCAATCAGCCCCAGCATTTT.

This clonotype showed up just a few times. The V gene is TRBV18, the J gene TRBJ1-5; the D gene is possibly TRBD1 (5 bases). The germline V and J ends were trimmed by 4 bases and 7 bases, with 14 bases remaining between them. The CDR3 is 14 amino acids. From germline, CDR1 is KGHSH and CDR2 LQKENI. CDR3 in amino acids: CASSLGVYGQPQHF. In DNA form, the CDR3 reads TGTGCCAGCTCACTGGGGGTTTACGGGCAGCCCCAGCATTTT. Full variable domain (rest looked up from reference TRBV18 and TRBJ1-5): NAGVMQNPRHLVRRRGQEARLRCSPMKGHSHVYWYRQLPEEGLKFMVYLQKENIIDESGMPKERFSAEFPKEGPSILRIQQVVRGDSAAYFCASSLGVYGQPQHFGDGTRLSIL.

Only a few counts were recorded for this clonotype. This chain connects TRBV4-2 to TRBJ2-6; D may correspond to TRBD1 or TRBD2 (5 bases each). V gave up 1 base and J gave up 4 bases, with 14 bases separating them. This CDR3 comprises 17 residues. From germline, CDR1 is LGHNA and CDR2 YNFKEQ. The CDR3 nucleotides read TGTGCCAGCAGCCAAGTTGGTGGCAGGGACGGGGCCAACGTCCTGACTTTC. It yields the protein CASSQVGGRDGANVLTF.

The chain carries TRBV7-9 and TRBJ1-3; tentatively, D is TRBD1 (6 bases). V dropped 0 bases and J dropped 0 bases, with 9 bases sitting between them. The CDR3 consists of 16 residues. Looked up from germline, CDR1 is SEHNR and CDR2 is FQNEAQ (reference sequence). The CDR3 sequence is CASSLAGQSSGNTIYF. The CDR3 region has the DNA TGTGCCAGCAGCTTAGCAGGACAGTCCTCTGGAAACACCATATATTTT.

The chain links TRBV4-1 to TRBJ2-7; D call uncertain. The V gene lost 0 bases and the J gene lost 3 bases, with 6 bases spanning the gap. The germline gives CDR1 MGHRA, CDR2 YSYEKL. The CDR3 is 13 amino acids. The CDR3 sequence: CASSQDQSYEQYV. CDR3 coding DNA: TGCGCCAGCAGCCAAGATCAGAGCTACGAGCAGTACGTC.

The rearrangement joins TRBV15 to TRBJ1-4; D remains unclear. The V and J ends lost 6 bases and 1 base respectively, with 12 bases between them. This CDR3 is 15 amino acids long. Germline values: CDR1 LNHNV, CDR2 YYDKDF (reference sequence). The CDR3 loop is CATRPLQETNEKLFF. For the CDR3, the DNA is TGTGCCACCAGACCTCTTCAGGAAACTAATGAAAAACTGTTTTTT.

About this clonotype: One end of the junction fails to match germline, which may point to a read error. CDR3: CDSSLVHQPQHF. CDR3 coding DNA: TGTGACAGCAGCTTAGTTCATCAGCCCCAGCATTTT. V gene TRBV7-2 combines with J gene TRBJ1-5; D ambiguous. Germline V gives CDR1 SGHTA, CDR2 FQGNSA. This CDR3 spans 12 amino acids.

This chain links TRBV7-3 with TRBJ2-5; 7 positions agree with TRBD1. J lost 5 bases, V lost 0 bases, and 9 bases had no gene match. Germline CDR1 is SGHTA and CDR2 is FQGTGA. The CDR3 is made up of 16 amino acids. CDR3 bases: TGTGCCAGCAGCTTAACCTCCTCGGGACAGATGGAGACCCAGTACTTC. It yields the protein CASSLTSSGQMETQYF.

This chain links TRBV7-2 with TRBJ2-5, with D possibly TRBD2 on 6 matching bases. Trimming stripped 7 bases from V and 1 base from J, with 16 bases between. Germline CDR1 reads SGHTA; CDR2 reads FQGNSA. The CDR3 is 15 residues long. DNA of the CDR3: TGTGCCAGCAAATCGGGACTGGGCCCCCAAGAGACCCAGTACTTC. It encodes CASKSGLGPQETQYF.